The clone carrying this TCR beta chain has more than one count but fewer than ten. What it binds is not known. Only in-frame clones appear in the TCRdb table, and some are missing; sequencing was by immunoSEQ multiplex PCR. The data hold 150,000 or so clones, with 75% to 90% observed a single time. This entry is derived from a study of T cell responses to AZD1222 COVID-19 vaccine. The CDR3 contains 14 residues. Germline V gene data show CDR1 as MNHEY and CDR2 as SMNVEV (reference sequence). The V gene lost 3 bases and the J gene lost 10 bases, with 15 bases spanning the gap. General study findings and limits: After the peak T cell response, and only then, were repertoires sampled.

V gene TRBV27 combines with J gene TRBJ1-4; D not resolved. The TCR originated in an adult who received the MenACWY meningococcal vaccine as a control. The input for sequencing was peripheral blood, taken 28 days after the second dose of the MenACWY control vaccine. CDR3 sequence (DNA): TGTGCCAGCAGTTTGGCGACGTCGAGGAGAAAACTGTTTTTT. Protein sequence: CASSLATSRRKLFF.